This paragraph reports one T cell receptor (beta chain). This clonotype occurred a few times. No cognate antigen has been identified for it. Per-base qualities were not stored, and no clone one base away is much larger. V is pruned by 0 bases and J by 13 bases, leaving 7 bases of the junction without a gene match. The CDR3 covers 13 residues, taking in both the cysteine and the phenylalanine. CDR3 DNA only is kept here, 39 bases in frame from base 1. According to the germline V gene, CDR1 reads SGDLS and CDR2 reads YYNGEE. The record originates from a study of T cells in Graves' hyperthyroidism and ophthalmopathy (dated by TCRdb to between 2018 and 2020). At the level of the whole study: Peripheral blood samples were taken at the time of initial diagnosis, prior to any treatment. TCR V-J signatures able to tell the groups apart were searched for in a discovery cohort of some 100 patients, of whom 40 to 45 had Graves' ophthalmopathy and 57 had stable Graves' hyperthyroidism. An independent validation cohort of some 18 hyperthyroidism patients and over 15 patients who later progressed to ophthalmopathy tested prospective prediction of ophthalmopathy. The 100 discovery patients were randomly split 7:3 into training and test sets. In more than 5 Graves' hyperthyroidism patients, the study also compared T-cell repertoires from thyroid tissue with T-cell repertoires from blood. After sampling, hyperthyroidism patients received methimazole starting at 30 mg daily, and ophthalmopathy patients received high-dose intravenous methylprednisolone. The paper reports TCR Vbeta CDR3 sequencing of roughly 140 peripheral blood samples: 40 to 45 ophthalmopathy, fewer than 80 hyperthyroidism and around 17 progressor patients.

A patient counted as having stable Graves' hyperthyroidism if no progression to ophthalmopathy occurred over 18 months of follow-up. Hyperthyroidism patients were newly diagnosed, had a disease duration of under 2 months, and were aged 18 to 65 years. The study excluded patients with uncontrolled infections, other autoimmune diseases, pregnancy or lactation. Diagnoses were established on the basis of clinical symptoms, serum thyroxine and TRAb, thyroid ultrasound, and orbital computed tomography. PBMCs were isolated from 7.5 to 10 ml of fresh peripheral blood by Ficoll-Paque density gradient centrifugation. Trizol reagent was used to extract total RNA, and RNA quality was then checked on an Agilent 2100 Bioanalyzer. General findings and caveats noted by the study authors: In cross-validation, a model built on a 13 V-J signature told ophthalmopathy apart from stable hyperthyroidism with 87.88% sensitivity and roughly 83% specificity, and in testing the same model reached 80%/75%. No statistical method was used to set the sample size in advance, and investigators knew the group allocation. Blood samples also contained most of the expanded thyroid clonotypes (frequency above 0.001), which suggests that blood repertoires may reflect thyroid immune responses. During validation, the model predicted progression to ophthalmopathy a median of around six months ahead of onset, with more than 60% sensitivity and less than 85% specificity.

TCR beta CDR3 regions were amplified from RNA transcripts. For the first round of RT-PCR on the TCR CDR3, the HTBI primer set was used together with the Qiagen OneStep RT-PCR kit. A second multiplex PCR round built the libraries, followed by size selection and purification. The libraries were sequenced on an Illumina HiSeq2000 using paired-end 100 bp reads. The source study handled its data this way. Raw data were processed with SOAPnuke, discarding reads with adapters, uncalled bases, mean Phred below 15, or no exact constant-primer or identifier match. COPE v1.2.5 was used to merge the high-quality paired reads, and each unique nucleotide sequence was defined as a clonotype. MiTCR v1.1 was used to align the clonotypes against IMGT TRBV, TRBD and TRBJ reference segments. The analysis was restricted to V-J combinations with a frequency above 0.0001, which together covered 99.2% of the repertoires. The TCS score was defined as F50 (clonal expansion) divided by E x V (chaos), with BLOSUM62-based TCRdist calculated between CDR3 peptides within each V-J. Welch's t-statistics and random forest reduced 450 to 600 V-J features to about 13, which were used in a naive Bayes classifier (R e1071). The public sequencing data were trimmed at Q25 with fastp and processed into clonotypes with MiXCR by TCRdb, which kept only in-frame beta chains. Rows with a matching CDR3 protein are joined into one entry that keeps the most common DNA and genes. The V and J calls and clone size are TCRdb's, not the authors'. The sample data list approximately 400,000 distinct CDR3 sequences, and 15% of these were observed just once. The ten largest clones represent less than 35% of the sample.

The chain is made from TRBV9 and TRBJ2-1; the central 7 bases match TRBD2. The sample was blood. The clonotype originates from a woman between 25 and 40 years old with Graves' hyperthyroidism. CDR3 reads: CASSVDGAGVQFF. DNA sequence: TGTGCCAGCAGCGTAGATGGGGCGGGGGTACAGTTCTTC.